This entry describes one TCR beta chain. The CDR3 extends over 16 amino acids. The germline V and J ends were trimmed by 4 bases and 4 bases, with 20 bases remaining between them. Germline V gene sequence: CDR1 LNHDA, CDR2 SQIVND (reference sequence). These data are taken from a study of glioma-infiltrating T cells after dendritic cell vaccination. Before vaccination, two weeks after the third vaccination, and at progression, PBMC were collected. This table comes from immunoSEQ multiplex PCR, and its TCRdb copy is limited to in-frame clones, with some not included. The sample has 45,000 to 55,000 clones; 65% to 90% are singletons.

The sample was blood, taken before dendritic cell vaccination. The clonotype comes from a human donor with glioblastoma. J is TRBJ2-7 and V is TRBV19; D might be TRBD1 (6 bases). CDR3 sequence: CASSKWDTDNPYEQYF. The DNA for the CDR3 is TGTGCCAGTAGTAAATGGGACACCGACAACCCTTACGAGCAGTACTTC.